This T cell receptor (beta chain) comes out of a study of T cells of healthy individuals. TCRdb used MiXCR to reprocess the 5' RACE reads, holding one entry per CDR3 protein. The repertoire holds around 40,000 distinct CDR3 sequences, roughly 4.3% seen once, with about 8.9% in the top ten. This clonotype has ten or more counts. V lost 6 bases to trimming and J lost 3 bases, with 15 bases between them. The V gene's germline CDR1 is MDHEN and CDR2 SYDVKM. The CDR3 runs 15 residues. The receptor's source is a human donor in good health. The chain is built from TRBV28 and TRBJ2-4; D is tentatively TRBD1 or TRBD2 (6 bases each). The CDR3 DNA reads TGTGCCAGCAGGTCTCCGGGGGCCGGCAAAAACATTCAGTACTTC. It translates to CASRSPGAGKNIQYF.